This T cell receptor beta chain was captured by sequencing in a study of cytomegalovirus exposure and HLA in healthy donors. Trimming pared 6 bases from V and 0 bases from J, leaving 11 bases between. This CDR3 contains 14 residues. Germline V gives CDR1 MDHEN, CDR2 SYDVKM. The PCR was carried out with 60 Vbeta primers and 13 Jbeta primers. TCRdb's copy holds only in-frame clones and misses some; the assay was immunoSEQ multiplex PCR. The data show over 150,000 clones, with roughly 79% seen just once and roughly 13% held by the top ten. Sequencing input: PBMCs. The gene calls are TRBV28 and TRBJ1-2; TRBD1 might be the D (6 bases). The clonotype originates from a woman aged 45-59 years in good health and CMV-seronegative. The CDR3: CASRRQEANYGYTF. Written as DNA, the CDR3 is TGTGCCAGCAGAAGACAGGAGGCTAACTATGGCTACACCTTC.